These T cell receptor beta chains were read from a single sample in a study of T cells expressing NK-cell markers. TCRdb processed the 5' RACE reads again and assigns one entry to each CDR3 protein, with no DNA. In all, the sample yields 500,000 to 600,000 distinct CDR3 sequences. Sequenced: blood T cells: a sorted CD56 or NKG2C T cell subset, CD4+ or CD8+ T cells, or bulk PBMC T cells (not recorded which). All receptors derive from a young man in good health. Each CDR3 is given with its conserved first and last residue. The order of the fields is J gene, V gene, CDR3 protein.

j_gene: TRBJ2-3; v_gene: TRBV12-3/TRBV12-4; CDR3aa: CASRPSSLYTDTQYF
j_gene: TRBJ1-5; v_gene: TRBV7-8; CDR3aa: CASGISQVASNQPQHF
j_gene: TRBJ1-5; v_gene: TRBV2; CDR3aa: CAARDGPDQPQHF
j_gene: TRBJ2-1; v_gene: TRBV29-1; CDR3aa: CSARSGYNEQFF
j_gene: TRBJ2-5; v_gene: TRBV7-2; CDR3aa: CASSLNSGKGETQYF
j_gene: TRBJ1-1; v_gene: TRBV12-3/TRBV12-4; CDR3aa: CASSFGQQGNTEAFF
j_gene: TRBJ2-1; v_gene: TRBV2; CDR3aa: CASTDSASSYNEQFF
j_gene: TRBJ2-2; v_gene: TRBV9; CDR3aa: CASSVLVESGELFF
j_gene: TRBJ2-2; v_gene: TRBV5-5; CDR3aa: CASSLGAGLAYTGELFF
j_gene: TRBJ2-3; v_gene: TRBV21-1; CDR3aa: CASSRLYRVRGTDTQYF
j_gene: TRBJ1-6; v_gene: TRBV18; CDR3aa: CASSPLDRVGNSPLHF
j_gene: TRBJ2-3; v_gene: TRBV24-1; CDR3aa: CATSDWSAGYTDTQYF
j_gene: TRBJ1-5; v_gene: TRBV27; CDR3aa: CASFSNREVHNQPQHF
j_gene: TRBJ1-6; v_gene: TRBV6-5; CDR3aa: CASSYSSAGGPFASPLHF
j_gene: TRBJ2-2; v_gene: TRBV19; CDR3aa: CASSEGQYTGELFF
j_gene: TRBJ2-1; v_gene: TRBV27; CDR3aa: CASSLPPGAGVINEQFF
j_gene: TRBJ2-1; v_gene: TRBV6-2/TRBV6-3; CDR3aa: CASIQTLAGAQSSYNEQFF
j_gene: TRBJ2-3; v_gene: TRBV12-3/TRBV12-4; CDR3aa: CASSLSLSSTDTQYF
j_gene: TRBJ2-1; v_gene: TRBV12-5; CDR3aa: CASGSLDEQFF
j_gene: TRBJ2-7; v_gene: TRBV9; CDR3aa: CASSPREASSYEQYF
j_gene: TRBJ2-7; v_gene: TRBV5-5; CDR3aa: CASGTHYEQYF
j_gene: TRBJ2-5; v_gene: TRBV28; CDR3aa: CASKRLAGGPETQYF
j_gene: TRBJ1-5; v_gene: TRBV2; CDR3aa: CASKGGLGNQPQHF
j_gene: TRBJ2-7; v_gene: TRBV7-6; CDR3aa: CASSLYEGSYEQYF
j_gene: TRBJ2-1; v_gene: TRBV7-8; CDR3aa: CASSPSGGGSYNEQFF
j_gene: TRBJ2-5; v_gene: TRBV7-6; CDR3aa: CASSQTSGRTQETQYF
j_gene: TRBJ2-3; v_gene: TRBV25-1; CDR3aa: CASSGGTSGTSDTQYF
j_gene: TRBJ1-1; v_gene: TRBV30; CDR3aa: CAWSIPGRTEAFF
j_gene: TRBJ2-2; v_gene: TRBV29-1; CDR3aa: CSVELGTETNTGELFF
j_gene: TRBJ2-6; v_gene: TRBV3-1; CDR3aa: CASSPTSLGAGANVLTF
j_gene: TRBJ2-5; v_gene: TRBV20-1; CDR3aa: CSARDPPSQSPMGETQYF
j_gene: TRBJ2-1; v_gene: TRBV9; CDR3aa: CASSVGWLADNEQFF
j_gene: TRBJ1-1; v_gene: TRBV6-1; CDR3aa: CASSDRGGGNTEAFF
j_gene: TRBJ2-1; v_gene: TRBV12-3/TRBV12-4; CDR3aa: CASHPPPLGGGAYNEQFF
j_gene: TRBJ2-1; v_gene: TRBV20-1; CDR3aa: CSAQAGVRNEQFF
j_gene: TRBJ2-3; v_gene: TRBV12-3/TRBV12-4; CDR3aa: CASSFVAATQYF
j_gene: TRBJ2-1; v_gene: TRBV6-2/TRBV6-3; CDR3aa: CASTNRGGNEQFF
j_gene: TRBJ1-6; v_gene: TRBV13; CDR3aa: CASSPVAAGAVHF
j_gene: TRBJ2-7; v_gene: TRBV6-1; CDR3aa: CASTRLAGGNPYEQYF
j_gene: TRBJ2-2; v_gene: TRBV4-2; CDR3aa: CASSQESYGTANTGELFF
j_gene: TRBJ1-1; v_gene: TRBV12-3/TRBV12-4; CDR3aa: CASTAGLGNTEAFF
j_gene: TRBJ1-2; v_gene: TRBV6-5; CDR3aa: CASSTRDRSNYGYTF
j_gene: TRBJ1-1; v_gene: TRBV29-1; CDR3aa: CSAPPGPNTEAFF
j_gene: TRBJ2-7; v_gene: TRBV15; CDR3aa: CATSRQQGAKEQYF
j_gene: TRBJ2-3; v_gene: TRBV7-2; CDR3aa: CASSFGGGSTDTQYF
j_gene: TRBJ2-3; v_gene: TRBV11-2; CDR3aa: CASSLGGGRATDTQYF
j_gene: TRBJ2-2; v_gene: TRBV20-1; CDR3aa: CSATKDRVAGELFF
j_gene: TRBJ1-5; v_gene: TRBV24-1; CDR3aa: CATSDPTQTPSDGNQPQHF
j_gene: TRBJ2-3; v_gene: TRBV7-2; CDR3aa: CASSLSYRQISTDTQYF
j_gene: TRBJ2-2; v_gene: TRBV6-2/TRBV6-3; CDR3aa: CASSYTGIVDTGELFF
j_gene: TRBJ1-1; v_gene: TRBV20-1; CDR3aa: CSARGAGEHNTEAFF
j_gene: TRBJ2-1; v_gene: TRBV6-6; CDR3aa: CASSPGTLGQFF
j_gene: TRBJ2-3; v_gene: TRBV4-1; CDR3aa: CASSPGTWADTQYF
j_gene: TRBJ2-7; v_gene: TRBV12-3/TRBV12-4; CDR3aa: CASSLHPSGGEPQYF
j_gene: TRBJ2-5; v_gene: TRBV5-1; CDR3aa: CASSLSSGSGKTQYF